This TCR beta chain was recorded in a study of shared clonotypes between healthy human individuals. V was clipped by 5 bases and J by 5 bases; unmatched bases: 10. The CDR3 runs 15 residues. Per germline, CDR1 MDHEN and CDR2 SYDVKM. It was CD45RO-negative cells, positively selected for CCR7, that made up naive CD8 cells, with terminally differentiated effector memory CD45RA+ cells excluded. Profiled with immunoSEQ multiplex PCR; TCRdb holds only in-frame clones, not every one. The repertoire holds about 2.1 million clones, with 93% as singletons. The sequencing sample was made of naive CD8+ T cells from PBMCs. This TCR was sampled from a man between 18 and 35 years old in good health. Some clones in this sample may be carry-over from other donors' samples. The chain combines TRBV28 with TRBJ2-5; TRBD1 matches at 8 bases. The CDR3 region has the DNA TGTGCCAGCAGTCCCCGAGGCAGGGGGCAGGAGACCCAGTACTTC. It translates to CASSPRGRGQETQYF.